This T cell receptor beta chain was captured in a study of early T cells in non-severe SARS-CoV-2 infection. This clonotype was seen only a few times. At one end, the junction sequence differs from germline, possibly due to a read error. In TCRdb, the 5' RACE reads were re-called with MiXCR into one record per CDR3 protein. The profile shows some 34,000 distinct CDR3 sequences, approximately 7.1% of them singletons. This clonotype was sampled from an adult who was a healthcare worker with PCR-confirmed SARS-CoV-2 infection or an uninfected control (not recorded which). Here the sequenced sample was whole blood, taken at baseline.

The CDR3, as DNA: TGTGCCAGCAGCTTGGGGACTAGCACCGATACGCAGTATTTT. This codes for CASSLGTSTDTQYF. The chain has TRBV7-2 and TRBJ2-3; TRBD2 agrees at 9 bases. There are 14 residues in the CDR3. Looked up from germline, CDR1 is SGHTA and CDR2 is FQGNSA.